Sequencing of this T cell receptor (beta chain) was carried out in a study of shared clonotypes between healthy human individuals. Selected positively for CCR7 and CD45RO-negative, naive CD8 cells excluded terminally differentiated effector memory CD45RA+ cells. Regarding this clone: What it binds is not known.

V lost 2 bases to trimming and J lost 7 bases; unmatched junction nucleotides: 9. The germline CDR1 and CDR2 sequences are SGDLS and YYNGEE. This CDR3 has 16 amino acids. Repertoires were generated with immunoSEQ multiplex PCR, while TCRdb's copy carries only in-frame clones and drops some. The sample comprises about 2.2 million clones, about 93% of which are singletons, and over 1.5% rests with the top ten. Study-wide results and limits: Donor clonotype sharing was expected to depend on sequencing depth. Clonotype sharing across a few donors was observed for 4% to 5.5% of naive CD4 clonotypes.

The V gene is TRBV9, the J gene TRBJ2-1; 10 bases are shared with TRBD1. The receptor was derived from a man younger than 35 in good health. Some clones in this sample may be carry-over from other donors' samples. The sample was naive CD8+ T cells from PBMCs. The CDR3 DNA reads TGTGCCAGCAGCGTCGCCCGGGACAGGGGAGGGAATGAGCAGTTCTTC. This encodes CASSVARDRGGNEQFF.